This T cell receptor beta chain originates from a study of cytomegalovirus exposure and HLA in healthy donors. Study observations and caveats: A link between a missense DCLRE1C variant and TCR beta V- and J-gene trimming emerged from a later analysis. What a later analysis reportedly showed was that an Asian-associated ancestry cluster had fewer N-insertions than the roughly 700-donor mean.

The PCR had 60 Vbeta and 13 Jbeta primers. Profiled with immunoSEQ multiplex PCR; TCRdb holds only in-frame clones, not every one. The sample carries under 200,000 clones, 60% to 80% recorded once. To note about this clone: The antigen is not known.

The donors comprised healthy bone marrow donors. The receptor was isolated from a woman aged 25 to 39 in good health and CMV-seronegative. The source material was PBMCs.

CDR3 in DNA: TGTGCCAGCAAGGGACAGGTCAGCGCTAAGCAGTACTTC. Protein sequence: CASKGQVSAKQYF. The chain is built from TRBV28 and TRBJ2-7, with 8 bases lining up with TRBD1. CDR1 is MDHEN and CDR2 is SYDVKM in the germline V gene. CDR3 length: 13 residues. V shed 7 bases and J 8 bases; nucleotides not matched to a gene: 10.